Following are 12 T cell receptor beta chains from one sample sequenced in a study of CD8 T cells in ankylosing spondylitis. Study results and caveats: Several highly homologous variants made up a TCR beta motif, and this motif appeared characteristic of ankylosing spondylitis blood.

No antigens are known for them. TCRdb re-called the 5' RACE reads with MiXCR, one entry per CDR3 protein. The sample holds some 220,000 distinct CDR3 sequences, approximately 7.4% seen once. Material for sequencing was blood, either unsorted or a sorted T cell fraction (not recorded which). The receptors here all came from a male donor with ankylosing spondylitis.

The sample holds many counts of this clonotype. The genes are TRBV7-8 and TRBJ2-7, with 8 positions matching TRBD1. The germline V gene has CDR1 SGHVS and CDR2 FQNEAQ. The CDR3 is made up of 19 amino acids. With 7 bases clipped from V and 4 bases from J, the junction kept 24 bases outside the gene matches. CDR3 sequence: CASTHMAGGEGDPFYEQYF. CDR3 DNA: TGTGCCAGCACCCACATGGCAGGGGGCGAAGGAGATCCCTTTTACGAGCAGTACTTC. Variable domain in full (rest from reference TRBV7-8 and TRBJ2-7): GAGVSQSPRYKVAKRGQDVALRCDPISGHVSLFWYQQALGQGPEFLTYFQNEAQLDKSGLPSDRFFAERPEGSVSTLKIQRTQQEDSAVYLCASTHMAGGEGDPFYEQYFGPGTRLTVT.

This chain joins TRBV9 and TRBJ2-3; possibly TRBD2 for D (6 bases). Germline V gene data show CDR1 as SGDLS and CDR2 as YYNGEE. V lost 2 bases and J 2 bases, leaving 12 bases between the germline ends. CDR3 length: 15 amino acids. DNA for the CDR3: TGTGCCAGCAGCGTGGGCGGGATCTTCACAGATACGCAGTATTTT. It specifies CASSVGGIFTDTQYF.

The V gene is TRBV7-2, the J gene TRBJ1-2, with 7 bases identical to TRBD1. The length of the CDR3 is 15 residues. Germline trimming cut 4 bases from V and 4 bases from J; bases unmatched to any gene: 9. Germline CDR1 and CDR2: SGHTA and FQGNSA. The CDR3 bases are TGTGCCAGCAGCTCCTCCTCCCGGACAGGCTATGGCTACACCTTC. It yields the protein CASSSSSRTGYGYTF. Full variable domain (missing parts from reference TRBV7-2 and TRBJ1-2): GAGVSQSPSNKVTEKGKDVELRCDPISGHTALYWYRQSLGQGLEFLIYFQGNSAPDKSGLPSDRFSAERTGGSVSTLTIQRTQQEDSAVYLCASSSSSRTGYGYTFGSGTRLTVV.

V is TRBV5-1 and J is TRBJ2-7, with 9 positions matching TRBD1. Trimming at V came to 5 bases and at J to 2 bases, leaving 2 bases not matched to a gene. CDR3 length: 13 residues. From germline, CDR1 is SGHRS and CDR2 YFSETQ. CDR3 residues: CASSRTGAYEQYF. The CDR3 DNA is TGCGCCAGCAGTCGGACAGGGGCCTACGAGCAGTACTTC.

This clonotype was seen more than once but under ten times. The V gene is TRBV28, the J gene TRBJ1-3, with D unclear. The ends were cut back, 3 bases at V and 1 base at J, with 7 bases in the middle. CDR1 MDHEN and CDR2 SYDVKM come from the germline V gene. The CDR3 runs 14 residues. CDR3 sequence reads: CASSFAESGNTIYF. In nucleotides, the CDR3 is TGTGCCAGCAGTTTTGCGGAATCTGGAAACACCATATATTTT.

This clonotype was observed many times. The rearrangement uses TRBV15 and TRBJ1-3, with D uncertain. This CDR3 region has 15 residues. Germline V gives CDR1 LNHNV, CDR2 YYDKDF (reference sequence). The V end lost 7 bases, the J end lost 0 bases, and 13 bases lay between the germline ends. The DNA for the CDR3 is TGTGCCACCATCCTAGGACCCTTCTCTGGAAACACCATATATTTT. Protein sequence: CATILGPFSGNTIYF.

This clonotype was detected ten times or more. The V gene is TRBV3-1, the J gene TRBJ2-2; D gene ambiguous. Germline V gene sequence: CDR1 LGHDT, CDR2 YNNKEL (reference sequence). The CDR3 has 13 residues. Trimming took off 7 bases at V and 0 bases at J, with 6 bases between the two ends. The CDR3 sequence: CASTEANTGELFF. The CDR3 coding sequence is TGTGCCAGCACGGAAGCGAACACCGGGGAGCTGTTTTTT. The variable domain in full, with the rest retrieved from reference TRBV3-1 and TRBJ2-2, is DTAVSQTPKYLVTQMGNDKSIKCEQNLGHDTMYWYKQDSKKFLKIMFSYNNKELIINETVPNRFSPKSPDKAHLNLHINSLELGDSAVYFCASTEANTGELFFGEGSRLTVL.

This clonotype was seen ten or more times. V and J are TRBV7-9 and TRBJ2-5; D is uncertain. Germline CDR1 reads SEHNR; CDR2 reads FQNEAQ (reference sequence). Trimming removed 1 base from V and 2 bases from J, with 11 bases in between. The CDR3 runs to 15 residues. The CDR3 region is CASSLVGSSQETQYF. CDR3 in DNA: TGTGCCAGCAGCTTAGTGGGGTCATCGCAAGAGACCCAGTACTTC.

V and J are TRBV11-2 and TRBJ2-3; D is tentatively TRBD1 or TRBD2 (5 bases each). The germline CDR1 and CDR2 sequences are SGHAT and FQNNGV. With 0 bases removed from V and 1 base from J, the gap between germline ends came to 11 bases. This CDR3 spans 16 amino acids. The CDR3 reads CASSLEREGGTDTQYF. In nucleotides, the CDR3 is TGTGCCAGCAGCTTAGAACGGGAAGGGGGCACAGATACGCAGTATTTT.

This clonotype was observed at least ten times. The CDR3: CASSPGPFEQFF. The CDR3 DNA is TGTGCCAGCAGCCCCGGGCCCTTCGAGCAGTTCTTC. V usage is TRBV7-9 and J usage is TRBJ2-1; D gene uncertain. The CDR3 has 12 residues. CDR1 is SEHNR and CDR2 is FQNEAQ in the germline V gene (reference sequence). V was pared by 5 bases and J by 10 bases, with 12 bases between.

The rearrangement links TRBV9 to TRBJ1-6; no definite D call. The CDR3 length is 15 residues. CDR1 and CDR2 from the germline V gene are SGDLS and YYNGEE. The V and J ends lost 0 bases and 5 bases respectively, with 9 bases between them. CDR3 nucleotide sequence: TGTGCCAGCAGCGTAGCGGGGAGCAATAATTCACCCCTCCACTTT. It is translated as CASSVAGSNNSPLHF.

This clonotype was recorded at least ten times. The CDR3 is CSARDPLAGESYNEQFF. CDR3 DNA: TGCAGTGCTAGAGATCCATTAGCGGGAGAGTCCTACAATGAGCAGTTCTTC. The chain uses TRBV20-1 and TRBJ2-1; 9 nucleotides align to TRBD2. The CDR3 extends over 17 amino acids. J lost 1 base, V lost 0 bases, and 7 bases had no gene match. Germline V gene sequence: CDR1 DFQATT, CDR2 SNEGSKA (reference sequence).